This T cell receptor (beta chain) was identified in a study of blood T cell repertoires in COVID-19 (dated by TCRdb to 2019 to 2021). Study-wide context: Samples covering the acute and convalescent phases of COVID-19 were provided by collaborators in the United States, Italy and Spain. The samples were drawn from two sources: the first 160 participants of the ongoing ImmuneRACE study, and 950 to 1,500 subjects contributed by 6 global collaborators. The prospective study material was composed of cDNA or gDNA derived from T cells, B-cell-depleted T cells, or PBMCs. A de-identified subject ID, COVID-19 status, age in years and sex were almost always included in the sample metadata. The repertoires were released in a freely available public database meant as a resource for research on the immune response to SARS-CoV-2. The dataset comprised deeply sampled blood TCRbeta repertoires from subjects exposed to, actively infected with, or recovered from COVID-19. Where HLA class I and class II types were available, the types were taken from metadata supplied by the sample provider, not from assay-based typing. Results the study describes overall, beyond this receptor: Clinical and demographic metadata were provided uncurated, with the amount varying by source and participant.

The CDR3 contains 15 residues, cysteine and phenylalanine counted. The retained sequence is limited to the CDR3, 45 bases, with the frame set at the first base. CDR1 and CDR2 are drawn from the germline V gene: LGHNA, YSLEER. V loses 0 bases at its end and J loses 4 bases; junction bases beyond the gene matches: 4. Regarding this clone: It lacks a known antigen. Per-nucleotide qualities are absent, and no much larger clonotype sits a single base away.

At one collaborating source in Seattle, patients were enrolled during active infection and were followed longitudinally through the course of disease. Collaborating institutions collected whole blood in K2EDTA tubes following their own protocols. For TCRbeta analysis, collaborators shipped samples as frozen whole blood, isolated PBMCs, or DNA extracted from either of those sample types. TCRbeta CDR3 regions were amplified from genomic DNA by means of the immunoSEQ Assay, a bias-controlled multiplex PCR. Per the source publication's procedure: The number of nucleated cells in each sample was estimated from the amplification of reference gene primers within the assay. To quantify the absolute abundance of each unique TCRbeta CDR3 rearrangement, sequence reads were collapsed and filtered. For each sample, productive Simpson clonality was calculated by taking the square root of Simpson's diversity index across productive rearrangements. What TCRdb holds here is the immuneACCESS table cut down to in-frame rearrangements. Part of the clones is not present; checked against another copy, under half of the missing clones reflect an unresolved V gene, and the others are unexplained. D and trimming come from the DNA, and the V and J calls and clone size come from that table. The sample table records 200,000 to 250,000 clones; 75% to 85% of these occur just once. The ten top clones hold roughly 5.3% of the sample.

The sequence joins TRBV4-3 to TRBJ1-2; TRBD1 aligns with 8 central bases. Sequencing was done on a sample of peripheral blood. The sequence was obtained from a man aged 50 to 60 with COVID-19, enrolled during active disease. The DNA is TGCGCCAGCAGCCAAGAGTCAGGGGGCGCCTATGGCTACACCTTC. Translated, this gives CASSQESGGAYGYTF.